The clone carrying this T cell receptor beta chain was observed a few times. One junction end disagrees with the germline gene, perhaps due to a read error. The data are from a study of T cell repertoires in cytomegalovirus infection. TCRdb recomputed calls from the reads with MiXCR, one row per CDR3 protein. The table has some 150,000 distinct CDR3 sequences, 20% to 25% seen once. Germline CDR1 and CDR2: KGHSH and LQKENI. This CDR3 is 16 amino acids long. The sample taken for sequencing was PBMCs. The chain has TRBV18 and TRBJ2-3, with TRBD2 matching 14 bases. This TCR was sampled from a human donor in good health (CMV status not recorded). Some clones in this sample may be carry-over from other donors' samples. In nucleotides, the CDR3 is TGTGCCAGCTCAGCACCGGGACTAGCGGGAGCCGATACGCAGTATTTT. Translating gives CASSAPGLAGADTQYF.